The clone carrying this TCR beta chain appeared many times. The data were obtained in a study of T cells in Graves' hyperthyroidism and ophthalmopathy. The source material, RNA transcripts, was used to amplify TCR beta CDR3 regions. With the HTBI primer set, the TCR CDR3 went through a first round of RT-PCR. Each CDR3 protein gets one entry after TCRdb re-called the multiplex PCR reads with MiXCR. This sample has 400,000 to 500,000 distinct CDR3 sequences, with roughly 14% found just once. There are 15 residues in the CDR3. CDR1 MNHEY and CDR2 SMNVEV come from the germline V gene (reference sequence). V lost 5 bases and J 4 bases, leaving 17 bases between the germline ends.

What was sequenced was blood. V gene TRBV27 combines with J gene TRBJ1-2; D possibly corresponds to TRBD1 (5 bases). This TCR derives from a woman between 18 and 30 years old with Graves' hyperthyroidism. CDR3 sequence: CASSPSDKGFYGYTF. CDR3 coding DNA: TGTGCCAGCAGTCCATCGGACAAGGGATTCTATGGCTACACCTTC.